The text below deals with one TCR beta chain. These data originate in a study of blood T cell repertoires in COVID-19. About the research overall: T cells, B-cell-depleted T cells, or PBMCs provided the cDNA or gDNA that served as material.

Study processing details: Scientists estimated how many nucleated cells there were by amplifying reference gene primers. The data were produced by immunoSEQ multiplex PCR, yet TCRdb's version contains in-frame clones alone and is incomplete. V and J calls and clone size come straight from that table; D and trimming were deduced from the DNA. The sample shows some 46,000 clones, roughly 85% of them seen only once. Trimming removed 0 bases at V and 3 bases at J, with 12 bases between. The CDR3 runs to 15 residues. Germline V gene sequence: CDR1 LNHDA, CDR2 SQIVND (reference sequence). The clonotype originates from a woman of 80 years or more with COVID-19, enrolled during active disease. V gene TRBV19 combines with J gene TRBJ2-7; D perhaps matches TRBD1 (5 bases). Sequencing used peripheral blood. The CDR3 region is CASSIDRYRLYEQYF. CDR3 nucleotide sequence: TGTGCCAGTAGTATAGATCGCTACAGGCTCTACGAGCAGTACTTC.